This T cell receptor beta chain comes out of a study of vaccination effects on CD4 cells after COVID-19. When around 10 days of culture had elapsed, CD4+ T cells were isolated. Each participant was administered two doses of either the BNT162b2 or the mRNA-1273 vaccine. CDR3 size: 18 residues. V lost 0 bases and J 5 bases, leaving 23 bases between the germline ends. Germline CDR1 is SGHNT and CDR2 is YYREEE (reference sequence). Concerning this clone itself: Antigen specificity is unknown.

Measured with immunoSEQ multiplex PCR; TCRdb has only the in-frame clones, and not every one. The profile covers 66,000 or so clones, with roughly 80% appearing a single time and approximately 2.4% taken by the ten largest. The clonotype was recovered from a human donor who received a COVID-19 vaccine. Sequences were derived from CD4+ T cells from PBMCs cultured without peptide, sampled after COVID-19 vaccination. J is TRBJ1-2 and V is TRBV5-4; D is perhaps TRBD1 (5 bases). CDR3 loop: CASSLDGLSSGRGYGYTF. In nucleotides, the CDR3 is TGTGCCAGCAGCTTGGATGGCCTGAGCTCGGGACGCGGATATGGCTACACCTTC. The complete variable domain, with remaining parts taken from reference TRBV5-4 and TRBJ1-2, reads ETGVTQSPTHLIKTRGQQVTLRCSSQSGHNTVSWYQQALGQGPQFIFQYYREEENGRGNFPPRFSGLQFPNYSSELNVNALELDDSALYLCASSLDGLSSGRGYGYTFGSGTRLTVV.